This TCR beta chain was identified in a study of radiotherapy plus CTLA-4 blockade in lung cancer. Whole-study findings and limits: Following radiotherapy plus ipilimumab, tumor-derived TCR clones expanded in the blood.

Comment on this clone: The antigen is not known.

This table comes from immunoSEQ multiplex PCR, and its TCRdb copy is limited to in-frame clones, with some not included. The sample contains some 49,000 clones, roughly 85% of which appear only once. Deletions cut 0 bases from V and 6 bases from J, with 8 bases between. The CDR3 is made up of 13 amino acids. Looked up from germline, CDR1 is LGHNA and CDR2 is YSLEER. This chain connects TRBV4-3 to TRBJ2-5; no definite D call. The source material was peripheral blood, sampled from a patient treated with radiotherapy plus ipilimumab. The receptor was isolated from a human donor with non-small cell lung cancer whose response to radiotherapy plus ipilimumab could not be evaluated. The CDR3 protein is CASSQETGQTQYF. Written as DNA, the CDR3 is TGCGCCAGCAGCCAAGAGACGGGTCAGACCCAGTACTTC.